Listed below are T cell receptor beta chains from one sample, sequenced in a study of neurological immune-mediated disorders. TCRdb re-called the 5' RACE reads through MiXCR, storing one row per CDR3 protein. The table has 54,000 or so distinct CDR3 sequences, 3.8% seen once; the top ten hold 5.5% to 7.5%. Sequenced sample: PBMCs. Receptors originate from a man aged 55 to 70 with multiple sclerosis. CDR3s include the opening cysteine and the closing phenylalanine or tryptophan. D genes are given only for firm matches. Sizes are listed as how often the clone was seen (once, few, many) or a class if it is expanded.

cdr3_aa: CAISPTLTYEQYF; cdr3_nt: TGTGCCATCTCTCCTACCCTGACCTACGAGCAGTACTTC; j_call: TRBJ2-7; clone_size: many; v_call: TRBV6-6; d_call: .
cdr3_aa: CSASLASYETQYF; cdr3_nt: TGCAGTGCTAGTCTGGCTTCCTACGAGACCCAGTACTTC; j_call: TRBJ2-5; clone_size: many; v_call: TRBV20-1; d_call: .
cdr3_aa: CASSPQGASTDTQYF; cdr3_nt: TGTGCCAGCAGCCCACAGGGGGCTAGCACAGATACGCAGTATTTT; j_call: TRBJ2-3; clone_size: many; v_call: TRBV3-1; d_call: TRBD1
cdr3_aa: CASSTGNGYTF; cdr3_nt: TGTGCCAGCAGTACAGGGAACGGCTACACCTTC; j_call: TRBJ1-2; clone_size: many; v_call: TRBV28; d_call: .
cdr3_aa: CASQRRGGAYGYTF; cdr3_nt: TGTGCCAGCCAACGTAGAGGGGGAGCCTATGGCTACACCTTC; j_call: TRBJ1-2; clone_size: many; v_call: TRBV5-6; d_call: .
cdr3_aa: CATSRGPIQYF; cdr3_nt: TGTGCCACCAGCAGAGGTCCGATACAGTACTTC; j_call: TRBJ2-7; clone_size: many; v_call: TRBV15; d_call: .
cdr3_aa: CASSLNQGGELFF; cdr3_nt: TGTGCCAGCAGCTTAAATCAAGGCGGGGAGCTGTTTTTT; j_call: TRBJ2-2; clone_size: many; v_call: TRBV7-8; d_call: .
cdr3_aa: CASSRAVQGSMVGNNEQFF; cdr3_nt: TGTGCCAGCAGCCGCGCCGTGCAGGGGAGTATGGTGGGCAACAATGAGCAGTTCTTC; j_call: TRBJ2-1; clone_size: few; v_call: TRBV11-2; d_call: .
cdr3_aa: CASLLTSGSRDTQYF; cdr3_nt: TGTGCCAGCCTCCTGACTAGCGGGAGTAGAGATACGCAGTATTTT; j_call: TRBJ2-3; clone_size: many; v_call: TRBV2; d_call: TRBD2
cdr3_aa: CASSPRGFRSYTF; cdr3_nt: TGTGCCAGCAGCCCCCGGGGCTTCAGGAGCTACACCTTC; j_call: TRBJ1-2; clone_size: many; v_call: TRBV11-2; d_call: .
cdr3_aa: CASIPAPQAVYEQYF; cdr3_nt: TGTGCCAGCATCCCCGCCCCACAGGCAGTCTACGAGCAGTACTTC; j_call: TRBJ2-7; clone_size: many; v_call: TRBV2; d_call: .
cdr3_aa: CASSQSPGYSNQPQHF; cdr3_nt: TGCGCCAGCAGCCAATCGCCCGGGTATAGCAATCAGCCCCAGCATTTT; j_call: TRBJ1-5; clone_size: many; v_call: TRBV4-1; d_call: .
cdr3_aa: CASTDGNSYNSPLHF; cdr3_nt: TGTGCCAGCACCGACGGAAATTCCTATAATTCACCCCTCCACTTT; j_call: TRBJ1-6; clone_size: many; v_call: TRBV6-5; d_call: .
cdr3_aa: CASSPNRPLIEKLFF; cdr3_nt: TGTGCCAGCAGCCCTAACCGGCCGCTGATAGAAAAACTGTTTTTT; j_call: TRBJ1-4; clone_size: many; v_call: TRBV27; d_call: .